This TCR beta chain was sequenced for a study of blood T cell repertoires in COVID-19. In the original analysis: Amplification from reference gene primers served as the basis for estimated nucleated cell counts. Clones were read by immunoSEQ multiplex PCR, and TCRdb kept only the in-frame ones, dropping some. The V and J calls and clone size are taken from that table; D and trimming were inferred from the DNA. The sample lists about 44,000 clones; 84% were seen once. Germline V gene sequence: CDR1 SGDLS, CDR2 YYNGEE. V shed 5 bases, J shed 6 bases, and the junction held 12 bases outside the gene matches. This CDR3 contains 15 residues.

This receptor was obtained from a human donor in a cohort sampled during active COVID-19. The chain joins TRBV9 to TRBJ2-3; TRBD2 matches at 7 bases. Sequenced input: peripheral blood. The DNA of the CDR3 is TGTGCCAGCAGTCAAGCGGGGACCAAGGCGGATACGCAGTATTTT. Its translation: CASSQAGTKADTQYF.